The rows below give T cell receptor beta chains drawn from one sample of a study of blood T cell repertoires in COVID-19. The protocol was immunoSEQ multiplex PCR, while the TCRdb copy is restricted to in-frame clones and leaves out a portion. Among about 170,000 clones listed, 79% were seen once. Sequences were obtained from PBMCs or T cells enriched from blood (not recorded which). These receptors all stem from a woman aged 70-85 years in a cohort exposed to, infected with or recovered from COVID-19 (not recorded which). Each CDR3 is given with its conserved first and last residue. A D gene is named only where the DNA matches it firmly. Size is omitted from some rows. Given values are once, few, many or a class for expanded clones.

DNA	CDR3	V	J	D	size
TGCGCCAGCAGCTTGTCTCTTTCGGGGGATGAGCAGTTCTTC	CASSLSLSGDEQFF	TRBV5-1	TRBJ2-1	NA	NA
TGTGCCAGCAGCATCTGGACTAGCGGAGACAATGAGCAGTTCTTC	CASSIWTSGDNEQFF	TRBV7-9	TRBJ2-1	TRBD2	NA
TGCAGCGGCAACTTCCAACCGAACCAAATGGAGCAGTTCTTC	CSGNFQPNQMEQFF	TRBV29-1	TRBJ2-1	NA	NA
TGTGCCAGCAGCCCAATTCCCGGACAGGTGAACACTGAAGCTTTCTTT	CASSPIPGQVNTEAFF	TRBV7-8	TRBJ1-1	TRBD1	NA
TGTGCCATCAGTGCCGACAGGGAAGGAAAACTGTTTTTT	CAISADREGKLFF	TRBV10-3	TRBJ1-4	TRBD1	NA
TGTGCCAGCAGTCGAAGGCAGGGAGGCGTGCCCCCTGAAGCTTTCTTT	CASSRRQGGVPPEAFF	TRBV6-6	TRBJ1-1	NA	few
TGTGCCAGCAGCGTGGGACAGGCCAAACCCGGGGAGCTGTTTTTT	CASSVGQAKPGELFF	TRBV5-5	TRBJ2-2	TRBD1	NA
TGTGCCAGCAGTGAGCAGGGCAATAGCAATCAGCCCCAGCATTTT	CASSEQGNSNQPQHF	TRBV2	TRBJ1-5	NA	NA
TGTGCCACCAGCCCAGGGTTGGGCTCTGGAAACACCATATATTTT	CATSPGLGSGNTIYF	TRBV24-1	TRBJ1-3	NA	few
TGTGCCAGCAGTCGGGACAGGGCTTATAATTCACCCCTCCACTTT	CASSRDRAYNSPLHF	TRBV6-6	TRBJ1-6	TRBD1	NA
TGTGCCAGCAGTTACCTGGGGACTAGCGGGATAGAGCAGTTCTTC	CASSYLGTSGIEQFF	TRBV6-5	TRBJ2-1	TRBD2	NA
TGTGCCAGCAGTTCCCCACCCCACAATCGGGCAACTAATGAAAAACTGTTTTTT	CASSSPPHNRATNEKLFF	TRBV28	TRBJ1-4	NA	NA
TGCGCCAGCAGCTTGGCTACAGGTGCCTATGGAGAAAAACTGTTTTTT	CASSLATGAYGEKLFF	TRBV5-1	TRBJ1-4	NA	NA
TGTGCCAGCTCACCCGACGGAGTAAGAGGCTACACCTTC	CASSPDGVRGYTF	TRBV18	TRBJ1-2	NA	once
TGTGCCAGCAGCCCGGCGCTGCCAGCGATCTCCTACGAGCAGTACTTC	CASSPALPAISYEQYF	TRBV7-6	TRBJ2-7	NA	NA
TGTGCCAGCTCACCTGACACGGCTCACTATGGCTACACCTTC	CASSPDTAHYGYTF	TRBV18	TRBJ1-2	NA	few
TGTGCCAGCTGGGCCGGGGGCAATGAGCAGTTCTTC	CASWAGGNEQFF	TRBV18	TRBJ2-1	NA	NA
TGCGCCAGCAGCTACGGGACAGGAACCTACGAGCAGTACTTC	CASSYGTGTYEQYF	TRBV5-1	TRBJ2-7	TRBD1	NA
TGTGCCACCAGTGGGGGCGGGAGGTCCTACAATGAGCAGTTCTTC	CATSGGGRSYNEQFF	TRBV24-1	TRBJ2-1	TRBD2	NA
TGTGCCAGTACCCAGGATCTCTCCTATGGCTACACCTTC	CASTQDLSYGYTF	TRBV19	TRBJ1-2	NA	NA
TGTGCCAGCAGTCTAGCGGGAGGCTGGAATGAGCAGTTCTTC	CASSLAGGWNEQFF	TRBV2	TRBJ2-1	TRBD2	NA
TGCGCCAGCAGTATTGACGGAGACTATGGCTACACCTTC	CASSIDGDYGYTF	TRBV10-2	TRBJ1-2	NA	NA
TGTGCCAGCAGCCTCAGGGACACCGGGGAGCTGTTTTTT	CASSLRDTGELFF	TRBV7-9	TRBJ2-2	NA	NA
TGTGCCAGCAGTTCCCAATGGACAGTACTCCACTTT	CASSSQWTVLHF	TRBV12-3/TRBV12-4	TRBJ1-6	NA	NA
TGCAGTGCTAGTACAGGGCTTAACTATGGCTACACCTTC	CSASTGLNYGYTF	TRBV20-1	TRBJ1-2	NA	NA
TGTGCCAGCAGCTTCACTAGCGGGAGTTCCAATGAGCAGTTCTTC	CASSFTSGSSNEQFF	TRBV11-3	TRBJ2-1	TRBD2	few
TGTGCCAGCAGTGAGGGACTAGCGGGGGTCAATGAGCAGTTCTTC	CASSEGLAGVNEQFF	TRBV2	TRBJ2-1	TRBD2	NA
TGTGCCAGCAGTTACGGGGGGTATGGCTACACCTTC	CASSYGGYGYTF	TRBV6-5	TRBJ1-2	NA	few
TGTGCCAGCAGCTTAGGATGGTTAGGCGGAAGCACAGATACGCAGTATTTT	CASSLGWLGGSTDTQYF	TRBV11-3	TRBJ2-3	NA	NA
TGTGCCAGCAGTTTGAGCTCCTATAATTCACCCCTCCACTTT	CASSLSSYNSPLHF	TRBV27	TRBJ1-6	NA	NA
TGCAGCGTTGATAGTACTAGCGGTGGCGGAGCGCAAGAGACCCAGTACTTC	CSVDSTSGGGAQETQYF	TRBV29-1	TRBJ2-5	TRBD2	NA
TGTGCCAGCAGTGGCTCCGGGACAGGTAATCAGCCCCAGCATTTT	CASSGSGTGNQPQHF	TRBV28	TRBJ1-5	TRBD1	NA
TGTGCCAGCAGCTCACAGGGGGTGGGGAATGAGCAGTTCTTC	CASSSQGVGNEQFF	TRBV11-3	TRBJ2-1	TRBD1	NA
TGTGCCAGCAATTACGGGTGGCCCGACTACGAGCAGTACTTC	CASNYGWPDYEQYF	TRBV2	TRBJ2-7	NA	NA
TGTGCCAGCAGCTTAGGGAGTGGGTATAGCAATCAGCCCCAGCATTTT	CASSLGSGYSNQPQHF	TRBV11-2	TRBJ1-5	NA	NA
TGTGCCAGCAGTTCCTCGGGAGGGCTGAACACTGAAGCTTTCTTT	CASSSSGGLNTEAFF	TRBV28	TRBJ1-1	NA	NA
TGTGCCACCAGTGATTCGGCGGGGGTCCCTGGGGCCAACGTCCTGACTTTC	CATSDSAGVPGANVLTF	TRBV24-1	TRBJ2-6	TRBD2	NA
TGTGCCAGCAGTTTAGATCCCGCTAGGGGTGGACGGGGCTACACCTTC	CASSLDPARGGRGYTF	TRBV28	TRBJ1-2	NA	NA
TGTGCCAGTAGTAGGACTCCCGAGAACAATGAGCAGTTCTTC	CASSRTPENNEQFF	TRBV19	TRBJ2-1	NA	NA
TGCGCCAGCAGCCAAGAAGGCGGCGGAGAGCAGTACTTC	CASSQEGGGEQYF	TRBV4-1	TRBJ2-7	NA	NA
TGTGCCAGCAGCTCCGGTAGCGGACCAAACAATGAGCAGTTCTTC	CASSSGSGPNNEQFF	TRBV7-2	TRBJ2-1	NA	once
TGTGCCAGCAGCTCCGATGCGAGGGGGTCTAGCACAGATACGCAGTATTTT	CASSSDARGSSTDTQYF	TRBV7-3	TRBJ2-3	NA	NA
TGCAGTGCTAGTCCCCCGGGACTAGCGGGACCAATAGCCAAAAACATTCAGTACTTC	CSASPPGLAGPIAKNIQYF	TRBV20-1	TRBJ2-4	TRBD2	NA
TGTGCCAGCAGTTATTCCCACTCTCGTGGACTGTTTTTT	CASSYSHSRGLFF	TRBV6-5	TRBJ1-4	NA	few
TGTGCCACCAGCAGAGATAAAGGATGGGACTCGAGGACCGGGGAGCTGTTTTTT	CATSRDKGWDSRTGELFF	TRBV15	TRBJ2-2	NA	NA
TGCGCCAGCAGCCCCGGAGTAGCGGGAGGTTCCCCCGGGGAGCTGTTTTTT	CASSPGVAGGSPGELFF	TRBV5-1	TRBJ2-2	TRBD2	NA
TGTGCCAGCAGCTTGCAGGGTGGTAATGAGCAGTTCTTC	CASSLQGGNEQFF	TRBV7-3	TRBJ2-1	NA	NA
TGCGCCAGCAGCTTTACAGGGGTGAAGACCGGGGAGCTGTTTTTT	CASSFTGVKTGELFF	TRBV5-1	TRBJ2-2	TRBD1	NA